This T cell receptor beta chain was observed in a study of blood T cell repertoires in COVID-19. Study background: Sources were T cells, B-cell-depleted T cells, or PBMCs; the material itself was cDNA or gDNA.

The method was immunoSEQ multiplex PCR; TCRdb's version includes in-frame clones alone and lacks a portion of them. The data show about 270,000 clones, just over 85% seen once. V was clipped by 7 bases and J by 5 bases, with 15 bases between them. The CDR3 is made up of 14 amino acids. Germline values: CDR1 MNHEY, CDR2 SVGAGI. The sequence derives from a man aged 18-30 years who had recovered from COVID-19. The rearrangement links TRBV6-5 to TRBJ1-5, with a tentative D call TRBD1 (5 bases). The sample was PBMCs or T cells enriched from blood (not recorded which). CDR3 protein: CASTETRGYQPQHF. CDR3 bases: TGTGCCAGCACCGAAACACGGGGGTATCAGCCCCAGCATTTT.